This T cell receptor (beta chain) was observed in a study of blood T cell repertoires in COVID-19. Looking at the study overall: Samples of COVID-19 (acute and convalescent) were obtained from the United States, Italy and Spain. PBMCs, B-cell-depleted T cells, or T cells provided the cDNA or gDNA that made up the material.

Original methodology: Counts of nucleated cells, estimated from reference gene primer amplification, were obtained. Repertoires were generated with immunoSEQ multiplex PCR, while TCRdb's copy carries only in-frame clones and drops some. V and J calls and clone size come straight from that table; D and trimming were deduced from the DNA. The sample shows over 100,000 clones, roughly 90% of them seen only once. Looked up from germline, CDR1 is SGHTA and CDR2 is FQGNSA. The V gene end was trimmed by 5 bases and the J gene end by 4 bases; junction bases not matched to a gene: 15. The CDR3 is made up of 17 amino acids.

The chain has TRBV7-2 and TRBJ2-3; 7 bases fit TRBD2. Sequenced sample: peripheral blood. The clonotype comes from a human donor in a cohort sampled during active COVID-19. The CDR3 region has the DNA TGTGCCAGCAGCGCCGGCGGCTGGCGGGAGTTGCCAGATACGCAGTATTTT. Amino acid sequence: CASSAGGWRELPDTQYF.